These 10 T cell receptor beta chains came from one sample sequenced in a study of blood T cell repertoires in COVID-19 (dated by TCRdb to about 2020). The library was obtained by the immunoSEQ multiplex PCR assay. TCRdb limited this immuneACCESS table to in-frame rearrangements with V and J called. A share of clones is missing; checked studies link under half to unresolved V genes, and the rest is unexplained. A total of about 100,000 clones appear in this sample, roughly 90% of them only once. 7% to 9.5% of the sample belongs to the ten largest clones. Sequencing was done on a sample of peripheral blood. The receptors here all came from a man aged 25-40 years in a cohort sampled during active COVID-19.

The rearrangement joins TRBV5-4 to TRBJ1-2, with D unclear. The germline CDR1 and CDR2 sequences are SGHNT and YYREEE (reference sequence). The CDR3 consists of 15 residues. Between the trimmed V and J ends, which lost 0 bases and 5 bases, there was a span of 14 bases. CDR3 coding DNA: TGTGCCAGCAGCTTGGGAACGGAGGGAATTTATGGCTACACCTTC. Translation gives CASSLGTEGIYGYTF.

This clone was seen a single time. The chain uses TRBV18 and TRBJ1-1, with D possibly being TRBD1 (5 bases). CDR3 size: 16 residues. The V end lost 0 bases, the J end lost 4 bases, and 15 bases lay between the germline ends. The germline V gene has CDR1 KGHSH and CDR2 LQKENI. CDR3 residues: CASSPPGRGGFTEAFF. The CDR3 region has the DNA TGTGCCAGCTCACCACCGGGGAGGGGAGGTTTCACTGAAGCTTTCTTT.

The chain couples TRBV13 to TRBJ2-1; 7 bases fit TRBD1. This CDR3 is 16 amino acids long. Germline V gene data show CDR1 as PRHDT and CDR2 as FYEKMQ (reference sequence). J lost 7 bases, V lost 5 bases, and 14 bases had no gene match. For the CDR3, the DNA is TGTGCCAGCAGCGGAGACAGGGTTTCTTTGGGAAATGAGCAGTTCTTC. This translates into CASSGDRVSLGNEQFF.

The chain joins TRBV6-4 to TRBJ2-2; the D gene is possibly TRBD1 (5 bases). V lost 8 bases and J lost 2, with 12 bases in between. The CDR3 runs to 14 residues. Germline lookup yields CDR1 MRHNA and CDR2 SNTAGT. The CDR3 here is CASGASANTGELFF. The CDR3 nucleotides are TGTGCCAGCGGGGCTTCCGCCAACACCGGGGAGCTGTTTTTT.

The chain joins TRBV5-1 to TRBJ2-1, with TRBD2 matching 15 bases. This CDR3 contains 16 residues. J lost 2 bases, V lost 3 bases, and 0 bases had no gene match. The V gene's germline CDR1 is SGHRS and CDR2 YFSETQ. The CDR3 DNA reads TGCGCCAGCAGCTGGACTAGCGGGGGGGCCTACAATGAGCAGTTCTTC. This codes for CASSWTSGGAYNEQFF.

The rearrangement joins TRBV7-3 to TRBJ2-3, with 11 positions matching TRBD2. V dropped 5 bases and J dropped 4; count of bases not matched to a gene: 8. The V gene's germline CDR1 is SGHTA and CDR2 FQGTGA. The CDR3 extends over 16 amino acids. CDR3 region: CASSRALAGGSDTQYF. DNA for the CDR3: TGTGCCAGCAGCCGAGCGCTAGCGGGGGGTTCAGATACGCAGTATTTT.

V usage is TRBV7-2 and J usage is TRBJ2-7; D is perhaps TRBD2 (5 bases). The CDR3 is 12 residues long. CDR1 is SGHTA and CDR2 is FQGNSA in the germline V gene. V was shortened by 6 bases and J by 4 bases, with 10 bases between the two germline ends. The CDR3 reads CASSQTIYEQYF. CDR3 bases: TGTGCCAGCAGTCAGACTATTTACGAGCAGTACTTC.

The V call is TRBV4-3, the J call TRBJ2-7; D may be TRBD1 (6 bases). Trimming took 0 bases from V and 1 from J, leaving 10 bases between them. This CDR3 is built from 15 residues. CDR1 is LGHNA and CDR2 is YSLEER in the germline V gene. CDR3 region: CASSQDSGASYEQYF. The CDR3 bases are TGCGCCAGCAGCCAAGATTCAGGGGCGTCCTACGAGCAGTACTTC.

In DNA form, the CDR3 reads TGTGCCAGCAGCGAAGGTACAGGGTTCTATGGCTACACCTTC. Translation: CASSEGTGFYGYTF. The rearrangement uses TRBV7-8 and TRBJ1-2; D possibly corresponds to TRBD1 (6 bases). This CDR3 comprises 14 residues. The germline V and J ends were trimmed by 5 bases and 4 bases, with 14 bases remaining between them. The germline gives CDR1 SGHVS, CDR2 FQNEAQ.

The V gene is TRBV12-5, the J gene TRBJ2-1; 7 bases are a match to TRBD2. The germline CDR1 and CDR2 sequences are LGHNT and FRNRAP. V lost 3 bases to trimming and J lost 5 bases; unmatched junction nucleotides: 10. The CDR3 covers 16 residues. The CDR3 is CASGFFGGFVHNEQFF. CDR3 nucleotides: TGTGCTAGTGGTTTTTTCGGGGGGTTCGTGCACAATGAGCAGTTCTTC.